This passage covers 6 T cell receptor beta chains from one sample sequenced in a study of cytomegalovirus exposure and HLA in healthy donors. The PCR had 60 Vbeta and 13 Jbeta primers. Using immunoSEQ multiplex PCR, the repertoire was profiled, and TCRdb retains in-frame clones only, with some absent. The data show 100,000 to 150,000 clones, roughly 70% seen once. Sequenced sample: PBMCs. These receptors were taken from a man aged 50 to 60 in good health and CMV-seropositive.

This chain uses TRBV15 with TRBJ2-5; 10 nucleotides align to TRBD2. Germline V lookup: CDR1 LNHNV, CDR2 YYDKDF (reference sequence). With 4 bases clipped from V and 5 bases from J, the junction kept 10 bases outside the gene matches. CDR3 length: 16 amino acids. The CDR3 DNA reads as TGTGCCACCAGCAATCGAGTAGCGGGGGGCGGGGAGACCCAGTACTTC. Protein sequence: CATSNRVAGGGETQYF. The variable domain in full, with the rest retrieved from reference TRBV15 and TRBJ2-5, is DAMVIQNPRYQVTQFGKPVTLSCSQTLNHNVMYWYQQKSSQAPKLLFHYYDKDFNNEADTPDNFQSRRPNTSFCFLDIRSPGLGDTAMYLCATSNRVAGGGETQYFGPGTRLLVL.

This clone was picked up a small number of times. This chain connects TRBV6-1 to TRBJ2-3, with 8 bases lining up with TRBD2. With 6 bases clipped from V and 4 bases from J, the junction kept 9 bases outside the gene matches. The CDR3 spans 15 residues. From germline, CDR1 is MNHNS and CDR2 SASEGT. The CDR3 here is CASRKGGRRADTQYF. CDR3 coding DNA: TGTGCCAGCAGAAAGGGCGGGAGGCGGGCAGATACGCAGTATTTT.

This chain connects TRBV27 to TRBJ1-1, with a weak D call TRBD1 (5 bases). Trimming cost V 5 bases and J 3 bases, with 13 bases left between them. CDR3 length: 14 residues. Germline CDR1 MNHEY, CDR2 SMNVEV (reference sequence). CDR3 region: CASSPIGRDTEAFF. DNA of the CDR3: TGTGCCAGCAGTCCGATTGGCAGGGACACTGAAGCTTTCTTT.

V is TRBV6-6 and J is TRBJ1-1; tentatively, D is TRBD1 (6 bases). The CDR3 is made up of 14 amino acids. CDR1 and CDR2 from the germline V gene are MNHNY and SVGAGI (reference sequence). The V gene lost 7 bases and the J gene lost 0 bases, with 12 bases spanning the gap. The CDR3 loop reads CASILQGLNTEAFF. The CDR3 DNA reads TGTGCCAGCATTCTACAGGGTTTGAACACTGAAGCTTTCTTT.

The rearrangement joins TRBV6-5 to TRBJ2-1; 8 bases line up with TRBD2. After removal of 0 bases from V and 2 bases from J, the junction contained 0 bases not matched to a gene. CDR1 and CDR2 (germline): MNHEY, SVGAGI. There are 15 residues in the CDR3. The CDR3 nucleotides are TGTGCCAGCAGTTACTCTAGCGGGGCCTACAATGAGCAGTTCTTC. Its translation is CASSYSSGAYNEQFF.

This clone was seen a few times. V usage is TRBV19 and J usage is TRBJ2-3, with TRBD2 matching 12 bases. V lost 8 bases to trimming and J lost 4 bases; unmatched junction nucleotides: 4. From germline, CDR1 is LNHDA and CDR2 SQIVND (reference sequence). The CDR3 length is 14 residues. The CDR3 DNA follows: TGTGCCAGTTGCCTAGCGGGAGGGGCAGATACGCAGTATTTT. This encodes CASCLAGGADTQYF.